These 21 T cell receptor beta chains were sequenced from one sample in a study of shared clonotypes between healthy human individuals. TCRdb's copy holds only in-frame clones and misses some; the assay was immunoSEQ multiplex PCR. The sample carries approximately 2,000,000 clones, 85% to 95% recorded once. Selected positively for CCR7 and CD45RO-negative, naive CD8 cells excluded terminally differentiated effector memory CD45RA+ cells. Sequenced sample: naive CD8+ T cells from PBMCs. The receptors here all came from a man between 18 and 35 years old in good health. Some clones in this sample may be carry-over from other donors' samples.

V usage is TRBV10-2 and J usage is TRBJ2-7, with 11 positions matching TRBD2. This CDR3 comprises 15 residues. Germline V gene sequence: CDR1 WSHSY, CDR2 SAAADI. The V gene end was trimmed by 3 bases and the J gene end by 2 bases; junction bases not matched to a gene: 3. DNA for the CDR3: TGCGCCAGCAGTGAAAGGACTAGCGGGCCCTACGAGCAGTACTTC. The encoded protein is CASSERTSGPYEQYF.

The rearrangement links TRBV11-2 to TRBJ1-4; 8 bases agree with TRBD1. Germline values: CDR1 SGHAT, CDR2 FQNNGV. The CDR3 sequence is 17 residues long. J was trimmed by 3 bases and V by 5 bases; bases with no gene match: 11. The DNA of the CDR3 is TGTGCCAGCAGCCCAGAGACAGGGGTGGTTTCTAATGAAAAACTGTTTTTT. Protein: CASSPETGVVSNEKLFF.

The genes are TRBV27 and TRBJ2-7; TRBD2 matches at 8 bases. The CDR3 loop spans 17 amino acids. Germline CDR1 is MNHEY and CDR2 is SMNVEV (reference sequence). V shed 4 bases and J 7 bases; nucleotides not matched to a gene: 18. CDR3 protein: CASSSGLSFSGAGEQYF. CDR3 bases: TGTGCCAGCAGTTCGGGCCTTAGTTTTAGCGGGGCGGGGGAGCAGTACTTC.

The chain has TRBV28 and TRBJ1-2; D is unclear. CDR1 is MDHEN, CDR2 SYDVKM, per germline. V was clipped by 5 bases and J by 4 bases, with 11 bases between them. The CDR3 extends over 13 amino acids. The CDR3 loop is CASSIGETYGYTF. CDR3 sequence (DNA): TGTGCCAGCAGTATCGGGGAGACCTATGGCTACACCTTC.

In its sample, this clone was seen once. The gene calls are TRBV7-9 and TRBJ2-7; D is unclear. CDR1 and CDR2 (germline): SEHNR, FQNEAQ (reference sequence). The CDR3 extends over 13 amino acids. V was shortened by 6 bases and J by 0 bases, with 9 bases between the two germline ends. The CDR3 loop reads CASRHGSSYEQYF. The CDR3, as DNA: TGTGCCAGCAGGCACGGAAGCTCCTACGAGCAGTACTTC.

The V and J genes are TRBV5-3 and TRBJ1-2; D unclear. TRBV5-3 counts as an open reading frame of uncertain function. This CDR3 region has 14 residues. V lost 4 bases and J lost 2, with 12 bases in between. This CDR3 is CARSTTGNNYGYTF. The CDR3 coding sequence is TGTGCCAGAAGCACCACCGGGAACAACTATGGCTACACCTTC.

The gene calls are TRBV9 and TRBJ2-6, with D possibly matching TRBD1 (5 bases). Trimming left V 0 bases short and J 0 bases short, with 7 bases between. Germline V gene data show CDR1 as SGDLS and CDR2 as YYNGEE. The CDR3 is made up of 16 amino acids. The CDR3 protein is CASSVEGDSGANVLTF. The CDR3 DNA reads TGTGCCAGCAGCGTAGAAGGGGACTCTGGGGCCAACGTCCTGACTTTC.

This rearrangement joins TRBV7-3 to TRBJ2-1; TRBD2 agrees at 7 bases. The V gene's germline CDR1 is SGHTA and CDR2 FQGTGA. The CDR3 consists of 15 residues. V lost 3 bases and J lost 8; bases outside the gene matches: 10. CDR3 bases: TGTGCCAGCAGCTTTAGACTAGCTATTGAGGATGAGCAGTTCTTC. This encodes CASSFRLAIEDEQFF.

This chain uses TRBV12-5 with TRBJ2-2; 7 bases fit TRBD2. The CDR3 covers 15 residues. CDR1 and CDR2 (germline): LGHNT, FRNRAP. V lost 9 bases and J lost 6; bases outside the gene matches: 13. DNA of the CDR3: TGTGCTAGCCCCCTTCCGCTAGCGGCACCCGGGGAGCTGTTTTTT. As protein: CASPLPLAAPGELFF.

This clone was detected only a few times. The same CDR3 is also encoded by other DNA sequences in this sample. J is TRBJ2-2 and V is TRBV6-5; no firm D call. This CDR3 has 13 residues. Trimming took 0 bases from V and 5 from J, leaving 4 bases between them. In germline, CDR1 is MNHEY, CDR2 SVGAGI. CDR3 protein: CASSYSRTGELFF. CDR3 bases: TGTGCCAGCAGTTACTCGAGAACCGGGGAGCTGTTTTTT.

The chain uses TRBV7-8 and TRBJ2-1; 13 nucleotides line up with TRBD2. Germline values: CDR1 SGHVS, CDR2 FQNEAQ. The CDR3 is 15 residues long. V was pared by 5 bases and J by 9 bases, with 7 bases of the junction left unmatched. Here the CDR3 reads CASSRTSGRFSEQFF. The CDR3 nucleotides are TGTGCCAGCAGCCGGACTAGCGGGAGATTCAGTGAGCAGTTCTTC.

The chain links TRBV2 to TRBJ2-7, with 7 nucleotides matching TRBD2. Germline CDR1 and CDR2: SNHLY and FYNNEI. Trimming cost V 10 bases and J 5 bases; bases outside gene matches: 14. The CDR3 totals 14 residues. CDR3 DNA: TGTGCCACAACCCATCGCGGGAGTAGCAACGAGCAGTACTTC. Its protein is CATTHRGSSNEQYF.

This chain joins TRBV4-1 and TRBJ2-7; 10 positions match TRBD1. V dropped 4 bases and J dropped 2; count of bases not matched to a gene: 8. Germline CDR1 and CDR2: MGHRA and YSYEKL. This CDR3 comprises 16 residues. The CDR3 nucleotides are TGCGCCAGCAGCCTGGGCCGGGGACAGGGGACCTACGAGCAGTACTTC. Protein: CASSLGRGQGTYEQYF.

The chain couples TRBV28 to TRBJ1-1; 7 nucleotides line up with TRBD1. CDR1 is MDHEN and CDR2 is SYDVKM in the germline V gene. The CDR3 runs to 11 residues. With 5 bases clipped from V and 9 bases from J, the junction kept 3 bases outside the gene matches. The CDR3 region is CASSRTGQAFF. CDR3 sequence (DNA): TGTGCCAGCAGTCGGACAGGACAAGCTTTCTTT.

To note about this clone: One end of the junction does not line up with germline, which may come from a read error. The chain has TRBV5-1 and TRBJ1-2; D remains ambiguous. This CDR3 region has 15 residues. Germline V lookup: CDR1 SGHRS, CDR2 YFSETQ. The CDR3 is CASSLAVDSNDGYTF. Here the CDR3 DNA reads TGCGCCAGCAGTTTGGCGGTGGATAGTAATGATGGCTACACCTTC.

V and J are TRBV9 and TRBJ2-2, with 7 bases lining up with TRBD1. After removal of 3 bases from V and 4 bases from J, the junction contained 6 bases not matched to a gene. This CDR3 contains 15 residues. Per germline, CDR1 SGDLS and CDR2 YYNGEE. For the CDR3, the DNA is TGTGCCAGCAGCGCGACAGGGAGTGGCACCGGGGAGCTGTTTTTT. As protein: CASSATGSGTGELFF.

This chain connects TRBV9 to TRBJ2-3, with 11 nucleotides matching TRBD2. V trimming: 2 bases; J trimming: 3 bases; junction bases outside the gene matches: 5. The CDR3 extends over 16 amino acids. Germline V gene lookup returns CDR1 SGDLS and CDR2 YYNGEE. CDR3 region: CASSVSGRAATDTQYF. DNA for the CDR3: TGTGCCAGCAGCGTTAGCGGGAGGGCCGCAACAGATACGCAGTATTTT.

This chain links TRBV4-1 with TRBJ1-1; D possibly corresponds to TRBD1 (6 bases). Trimming left V 4 bases short and J 6 bases short, with 21 bases between. This CDR3 is built from 16 residues. CDR1 and CDR2 from the germline V gene are MGHRA and YSYEKL. CDR3 protein: CASSRTPGQRLSEAFF. CDR3 coding DNA: TGCGCCAGCAGCCGGACACCTGGACAGCGATTATCTGAAGCTTTCTTT.

The rearrangement joins TRBV2 to TRBJ2-7, with 7 bases fitting TRBD2. Germline V gene data show CDR1 as SNHLY and CDR2 as FYNNEI. V gave up 2 bases and J gave up 3 bases; unmatched junction bases: 4. The CDR3 sequence is 14 residues long. The CDR3 loop reads CASSERAGVYEQYF. CDR3 coding DNA: TGTGCCAGCAGTGAACGCGCGGGAGTCTACGAGCAGTACTTC.

The rearrangement uses TRBV4-1 and TRBJ2-5; D tentatively fits TRBD1 or TRBD2 (5 bases each). V lost 3 bases and J 1 base, leaving 12 bases between the germline ends. CDR3 length equals 15 residues. Germline V gene data show CDR1 as MGHRA and CDR2 as YSYEKL. In DNA, the CDR3 is TGCGCCAGCAGCCACGGTCGGGACGGCCAAGAGACCCAGTACTTC. Translated, it gives CASSHGRDGQETQYF.

This clone occurred once. V is TRBV4-3 and J is TRBJ2-7; D is perhaps TRBD1 (6 bases). CDR3 length equals 13 residues. V was shortened by 4 bases and J by 5 bases, with 12 bases between the two germline ends. Germline V gene lookup returns CDR1 LGHNA and CDR2 YSLEER. The CDR3 protein is CASSPGALDEQYF. The CDR3 DNA reads as TGCGCCAGCAGCCCAGGGGCCCTGGACGAGCAGTACTTC.